A single sample gave rise to the 26 T cell receptor beta chains below, sequenced in a study of blood T cell repertoires in COVID-19. TCRdb's copy holds only in-frame clones and misses some; the assay was immunoSEQ multiplex PCR. Of around 360,000 clones listed, roughly 87% are singletons. The sequenced sample was PBMCs or T cells enriched from blood (not recorded which). These TCRs come from a woman aged 25-40 years who had recovered from COVID-19.

This clone was seen only once. The chain combines TRBV5-1 with TRBJ2-2, with 10 bases that match TRBD1. Looked up from germline, CDR1 is SGHRS and CDR2 is YFSETQ. This CDR3 comprises 16 residues. With V trimmed by 0 bases and J by 5 bases, 4 bases remained unmatched. The CDR3 spells CASSLAGDRGTGELFF. In DNA, the CDR3 is TGCGCCAGCAGCTTGGCCGGGGACAGGGGAACCGGGGAGCTGTTTTTT.

The sample holds one count of this clone. V gene TRBV7-2 combines with J gene TRBJ2-5; D remains ambiguous. Looked up from germline, CDR1 is SGHTA and CDR2 is FQGNSA. V was trimmed by 5 bases and J by 0 bases, leaving 10 bases between them. The CDR3 runs 14 residues. CDR3 sequence (DNA): TGTGCCAGCAGCCAACACCAGTACCAAGAGACCCAGTACTTC. This translates into CASSQHQYQETQYF.

The chain combines TRBV18 with TRBJ2-2; D might be TRBD2 (5 bases). Trimming pared 1 base from V and 1 base from J, leaving 10 bases between. CDR3 length: 16 amino acids. CDR1 is KGHSH, CDR2 LQKENI, per germline. CDR3 protein: CASSPQEAENTGELFF. In DNA, the CDR3 is TGTGCCAGCTCACCACAGGAGGCAGAGAACACCGGGGAGCTGTTTTTT.

This clone was seen only a few times. The chain couples TRBV21-1 to TRBJ1-2. TRBV21-1 is recorded as a pseudogene. There are 16 residues in the CDR3. This chain's CDR3 is CASSKEFCGTEYGYTF. CDR3 bases: TGTGCCAGCAGCAAAGAGTTCTGCGGGACGGAGTATGGCTACACCTTC.

The rearrangement joins TRBV10-3 to TRBJ1-2, with 9 bases aligning to TRBD1. This CDR3 is 12 amino acids long. CDR1 and CDR2 (germline): ENHRY, SYGVKD. The V and J ends lost 10 bases and 8 bases, in that order; junction bases with no gene match: 8. The CDR3 here is CATQTGGEGYTF. The CDR3, as DNA: TGTGCCACGCAGACAGGGGGAGAAGGCTACACCTTC.

In its sample, this clone was seen a few times. The V and J genes are TRBV4-1 and TRBJ2-1; tentative D call: TRBD2 (6 bases). Germline assignment: CDR1 MGHRA and CDR2 YSYEKL. V was shortened by 1 base and J by 5 bases, with 18 bases between the two germline ends. The CDR3 is made up of 17 amino acids. For the CDR3, the DNA is TGCGCCAGCAGCCAAGTCCCGGACCCGGCGGGGAACAATGAGCAGTTCTTC. Protein product: CASSQVPDPAGNNEQFF.

The chain carries TRBV7-9 and TRBJ2-7, with 8 bases that match TRBD1. There are 17 residues in the CDR3. CDR1 and CDR2 from the germline V gene are SEHNR and FQNEAQ (reference sequence). The V and J ends lost 2 bases and 6 bases, in that order; junction bases with no gene match: 15. CDR3 sequence (DNA): TGTGCCAGCAGCTTACCACCAACCCCCGGGACAGGTGGCGAGCAGTACTTC. This sequence encodes CASSLPPTPGTGGEQYF.

The chain carries TRBV7-2 and TRBJ1-1; a possible D gene is TRBD1 (5 bases). The CDR3 is 14 amino acids. Trimming stripped 2 bases from V and 3 bases from J, with 10 bases between. Germline CDR1 and CDR2: SGHTA and FQGNSA. DNA for the CDR3: TGTGCCAGCAGCTTATCCAGGGTCGACACTGAAGCTTTCTTT. Protein: CASSLSRVDTEAFF.

This clone was recorded only once. The chain links TRBV4-1 to TRBJ2-2, with a tentative D call TRBD2 (5 bases). Trimming shortened V by 8 bases and J by 0 bases, and 10 bases separated the two germline ends. There are 14 residues in the CDR3. Germline CDR1 and CDR2: MGHRA and YSYEKL. CDR3 loop: CASHGLSNTGELFF. CDR3 coding DNA: TGCGCCAGCCACGGACTTTCGAACACCGGGGAGCTGTTTTTT.

This clone came up a few times. V is TRBV11-2 and J is TRBJ2-7, with 12 positions matching TRBD2. Unmatched junction bases numbered 3, after V lost 3 bases and J lost 3 bases. Germline CDR1 reads SGHAT; CDR2 reads FQNNGV. CDR3 size: 15 residues. The CDR3 DNA reads TGTGCCAGCAGCTTGACTAGCGGGAGAAACTACGAGCAGTACTTC. Its protein product is CASSLTSGRNYEQYF.

The gene calls are TRBV19 and TRBJ2-3, with D perhaps TRBD1 (6 bases). With 3 bases removed from V and 3 bases from J, the gap between germline ends came to 16 bases. The CDR3 covers 16 residues. The germline V gene encodes CDR1 LNHDA and CDR2 SQIVND (reference sequence). The CDR3: CASSIFHPRGTDTQYF. CDR3 bases: TGTGCCAGTAGTATTTTCCACCCCAGGGGTACAGATACGCAGTATTTT. Together with reference TRBV19 and TRBJ2-3, the CDR3 gives the full variable domain: DGGITQSPKYLFRKEGQNVTLSCEQNLNHDAMYWYRQDPGQGLRLIYYSQIVNDFQKGDIAEGYSVSREKKESFPLTVTSAQKNPTAFYLCASSIFHPRGTDTQYFGPGTRLTVL.

The genes are TRBV7-6 and TRBJ1-5; 8 positions match TRBD1. V gave up 4 bases and J gave up 2 bases; unmatched junction bases: 10. This CDR3 has 17 residues. From germline, CDR1 is SGHVS and CDR2 FNYEAQ. The CDR3 protein is CASSSMPGGFGNQPQHF. The CDR3 region has the DNA TGTGCCAGCAGCTCCATGCCAGGGGGCTTTGGCAATCAGCCCCAGCATTTT.

The genes are TRBV5-8 and TRBJ1-3, with D uncertain. Trimming took off 3 bases at V and 4 bases at J, with 5 bases between the two ends. The CDR3 is made up of 12 amino acids. CDR1 and CDR2 from the germline V gene are SGHTS and YDEGEE. CDR3 in DNA: TGTGCCAGCAGCTCGAGAGGAAACACCATATATTTT. Translated, it gives CASSSRGNTIYF.

The V and J genes are TRBV4-1 and TRBJ2-1; D may be TRBD2 (6 bases). CDR1 and CDR2 from the germline V gene are MGHRA and YSYEKL. V lost 2 bases and J 6 bases, leaving 14 bases between the germline ends. This CDR3 comprises 15 residues. The CDR3 coding sequence is TGCGCCAGCAGCCAACCCCCGGGGGAGACCAATGAGCAGTTCTTC. It is translated as CASSQPPGETNEQFF.

As for this clone: The junction differs from germline at one of its ends, possibly a read error. V and J are TRBV5-1 and TRBJ2-3, with D possibly matching TRBD1 (6 bases). The CDR3 has 15 amino acids. CDR1 and CDR2 from the germline V gene are SGHRS and YFSETQ. CDR3 DNA sequence: TGCGCCAGCAACTTGGGGGCTATGAGTTCAGATACGCAGTATTTT. The encoded protein is CASNLGAMSSDTQYF.

This sequence joins TRBV7-9 and TRBJ1-4, with D unresolved. The germline V gene encodes CDR1 SEHNR and CDR2 FQNEAQ (reference sequence). The CDR3 has 12 amino acids. The V gene lost 0 bases and the J gene lost 11 bases, with 7 bases spanning the gap. The CDR3 DNA is TGTGCCAGCAGCTTAGCGCCCGAGAAACTGTTTTTT. This sequence encodes CASSLAPEKLFF.

The chain carries TRBV5-5 and TRBJ1-5, with a tentative D call TRBD1 (5 bases). V lost 0 bases, J lost 5 bases, and 9 bases lay in between. Germline loops: CDR1 SGHKS, CDR2 YYEKEE (reference sequence). The CDR3 spans 14 residues. The CDR3 loop is CASSLVQVDQPQHF. Written as DNA, the CDR3 is TGTGCCAGCAGCTTGGTACAGGTAGATCAGCCCCAGCATTTT.

The chain joins TRBV7-2 to TRBJ2-3; TRBD1 is a possible D gene (6 bases). Trimming left V 0 bases short and J 0 bases short, with 7 bases between. This CDR3 has 15 residues. From germline, CDR1 is SGHTA and CDR2 FQGNSA. CDR3 DNA: TGTGCCAGCAGCTTAGCCGGGACAAGCACAGATACGCAGTATTTT. Translating it yields CASSLAGTSTDTQYF.

The genes are TRBV7-8 and TRBJ1-4; D might be TRBD1 (5 bases). Germline V gene lookup returns CDR1 SGHVS and CDR2 FQNEAQ. This CDR3 spans 15 amino acids. The V gene lost 3 bases and the J gene lost 4 bases, with 12 bases spanning the gap. The CDR3 reads CASSLAGRDNEKLFF. The CDR3 DNA is TGTGCCAGCAGCTTGGCGGGACGGGATAATGAAAAACTGTTTTTT. Supplemented by reference TRBV7-8 and TRBJ1-4, the full variable domain reads GAGVSQSPRYKVAKRGQDVALRCDPISGHVSLFWYQQALGQGPEFLTYFQNEAQLDKSGLPSDRFFAERPEGSVSTLKIQRTQQEDSAVYLCASSLAGRDNEKLFFGSGTQLSVL.

The chain employs TRBV6-6 and TRBJ2-1; D is perhaps TRBD2 (6 bases). The CDR3 sequence is 15 residues long. With 3 bases removed from V and 7 bases from J, the gap between germline ends came to 16 bases. Germline-derived CDR1 and CDR2 are MNHNY and SVGAGI (reference sequence). The CDR3 bases are TGTGCCAGCAGTTATAAGTTCCAGGGAGGAAATGAGCAGTTCTTC. Residues: CASSYKFQGGNEQFF.

This rearrangement joins TRBV3-1 (or the pseudogene TRBV3-2) to TRBJ1-2, with TRBD1 matching over 9 bases. Germline CDR1 and CDR2: LGHDT and YNNKEL (reference sequence). V was clipped by 4 bases and J by 8 bases; unmatched bases: 11. This CDR3 contains 15 residues. The CDR3 loop reads CASSLPGQGSGGYTF. The CDR3 nucleotides are TGTGCCAGCAGCCTCCCGGGACAGGGATCAGGGGGCTACACCTTC.

V and J are TRBV7-8 and TRBJ2-5; D is uncertain. The germline gives CDR1 SGHVS, CDR2 FQNEAQ. This CDR3 is 13 amino acids long. The V end was cut by 3 bases, the J end by 3 bases, with 8 bases between. The CDR3 protein is CASSFDWKETQYF. For the CDR3, the DNA is TGTGCCAGCAGCTTCGACTGGAAAGAGACCCAGTACTTC.

The V gene is TRBV7-8, the J gene TRBJ2-7, with a tentative D call TRBD2 (7 bases). CDR1 and CDR2 from the germline V gene are SGHVS and FQNEAQ. Trimming pared 5 bases from V and 3 bases from J, leaving 17 bases between. This CDR3 region has 15 residues. This CDR3 is CASSPLREGHYEQYF. In DNA form, the CDR3 reads TGTGCCAGCAGCCCCTTGAGGGAGGGACACTACGAGCAGTACTTC.

V gene TRBV7-8 combines with J gene TRBJ1-2; possible D gene TRBD1, 5 bases. The CDR3 loop spans 13 amino acids. Germline V gene data show CDR1 as SGHVS and CDR2 as FQNEAQ. Trimming removed 5 bases at V and 4 bases at J, with 11 bases between. Here the CDR3 reads CASSTLGGYGYTF. In nucleotides, the CDR3 is TGTGCCAGCAGCACCTTGGGGGGCTATGGCTACACCTTC. The full variable domain, in which reference TRBV7-8 and TRBJ1-2 provide the parts outside the CDR3, is GAGVSQSPRYKVAKRGQDVALRCDPISGHVSLFWYQQALGQGPEFLTYFQNEAQLDKSGLPSDRFFAERPEGSVSTLKIQRTQQEDSAVYLCASSTLGGYGYTFGSGTRLTVV.

CDR3 residues: CASSHPPRETQYF. CDR3 nucleotide sequence: TGCGCCAGCAGCCACCCCCCCCGGGAGACCCAGTACTTC. The chain recombines TRBV4-1 with TRBJ2-5; D unresolved. V was trimmed by 3 bases and J by 5 bases, leaving 10 bases between them. This CDR3 is built from 13 residues. The germline CDR1 and CDR2 sequences are MGHRA and YSYEKL.

Turning to this clone: Other DNA sequences within the sample encode an identical CDR3. The chain recombines TRBV7-2 with TRBJ1-5; D remains ambiguous. CDR3 size: 13 residues. The germline V gene has CDR1 SGHTA and CDR2 FQGNSA. V lost 2 bases and J lost 7, with 9 bases in between. CDR3 nucleotides: TGTGCCAGCAGCTTACGGCGGGGACAGCCCCAGCATTTT. It is translated as CASSLRRGQPQHF.